Following are 20 T cell receptor beta chains from one sample sequenced in a study of T cells in Graves' hyperthyroidism and ophthalmopathy. The investigators amplified TCR beta CDR3 regions from RNA transcripts. Primed by the HTBI set, a first-round RT-PCR was run on the TCR CDR3. TCRdb reprocessed the multiplex PCR reads with MiXCR, giving one entry per CDR3 protein. The sample yields around 300,000 distinct CDR3 sequences, about an eighth seen once. Material for sequencing was blood. Receptor source: a woman under 40 with Graves' hyperthyroidism that later progressed to Graves' ophthalmopathy.

This clonotype was detected a few times. Being one base from a much bigger clone, this may be a read error. The chain employs TRBV7-2 and TRBJ2-5; D ambiguous. There are 13 residues in the CDR3. Trimming pared 5 bases from V and 5 bases from J, leaving 12 bases between. Germline V gene sequence: CDR1 SGHTA, CDR2 FQGNSA. This CDR3 is CASSLSLTETQYF. DNA of the CDR3: TGTGCCAGCAGCCTTTCGCTAACGGAGACCCAGTACTTC.

This clonotype has just a few counts. The chain links TRBV10-3 to TRBJ2-7; D remains ambiguous. Germline CDR1 is ENHRY and CDR2 is SYGVKD. The CDR3 covers 13 residues. Trimming shortened V by 10 bases and J by 1 base, and 14 bases separated the two germline ends. CDR3 in DNA: TGTGCCACCAGAGGCAGCTCGTCCTACGAGCAGTACTTC. Its translation: CATRGSSSYEQYF.

This clonotype appeared many times. This chain connects TRBV7-9 to TRBJ2-7; D is possibly TRBD2 (5 bases). Germline CDR1 is SEHNR and CDR2 is FQNEAQ (reference sequence). V was pared by 4 bases and J by 0 bases, with 13 bases between. There are 15 residues in the CDR3. CDR3 DNA sequence: TGTGCCAGCAGCTACGGACTGATCAGCTCCTACGAGCAGTACTTC. Translating gives CASSYGLISSYEQYF.

The chain is built from TRBV19 and TRBJ2-7; possibly TRBD2 for D (5 bases). The V end was cut by 7 bases, the J end by 2 bases, with 18 bases between. CDR1 and CDR2 from the germline V gene are LNHDA and SQIVND (reference sequence). This CDR3 spans 15 amino acids. The CDR3 DNA follows: TGTGCCAGTACCTCTTCCAAGGCCGGGGCCTACGAGCAGTACTTC. Protein: CASTSSKAGAYEQYF. Full variable domain (missing parts from reference TRBV19 and TRBJ2-7): DGGITQSPKYLFRKEGQNVTLSCEQNLNHDAMYWYRQDPGQGLRLIYYSQIVNDFQKGDIAEGYSVSREKKESFPLTVTSAQKNPTAFYLCASTSSKAGAYEQYFGPGTRLTVT.

There are many counts of this clonotype. The rearrangement links TRBV4-1 to TRBJ2-7; no firm D call. The germline gives CDR1 MGHRA, CDR2 YSYEKL. This CDR3 comprises 14 residues. Trimming shortened V by 4 bases and J by 3 bases, and 13 bases separated the two germline ends. The CDR3 region has the DNA TGCGCCAGCAGCCTCGGTCTGGGCAACTACGAGCAGTACTTC. It encodes CASSLGLGNYEQYF.

This clonotype has a count of ten or more. The V call is TRBV12-3 or TRBV12-4, the J call TRBJ2-2, with D unclear. The CDR3 loop spans 16 amino acids. V was pared by 7 bases and J by 3 bases, with 18 bases between. In nucleotides, the CDR3 is TGTGCCAGCACGCGGACGCCGCTGATGGACACCGGGGAGCTGTTTTTT. Encoded protein: CASTRTPLMDTGELFF.

This clonotype was detected only a few times. The chain recombines TRBV9 with TRBJ2-3; weak D call: TRBD2 (6 bases). CDR1 is SGDLS and CDR2 is YYNGEE in the germline V gene. CDR3 length equals 14 residues. The V end lost 2 bases, the J end lost 0 bases, and 7 bases lay between the germline ends. The CDR3 sequence is CASSVSGSTDTQYF. CDR3 DNA: TGTGCCAGCAGCGTTAGCGGTAGCACAGATACGCAGTATTTT.

This clonotype was recorded at least ten times. The V call is TRBV2, the J call TRBJ2-2; no definite D call. The length of the CDR3 is 15 residues. V lost 4 bases, J lost 3 bases, and 12 bases lay in between. The germline gives CDR1 SNHLY, CDR2 FYNNEI. For the CDR3, the DNA is TGTGCCAGCAGTGGTCGTTTTTTCGACACCGGGGAGCTGTTTTTT. Translation gives CASSGRFFDTGELFF.

At least ten counts were recorded for this clonotype. The chain combines TRBV20-1 with TRBJ2-1; 9 bases line up with TRBD2. The CDR3 length is 14 residues. Losses at the gene ends were 2 bases for V and 9 bases for J; bases not matched to a gene: 8. Per germline, CDR1 DFQATT and CDR2 SNEGSKA (reference sequence). The CDR3 region has the DNA TGCAGTGCTAGATCGGCGGGGGGGATTTTTGAGCAGTTCTTC. This sequence encodes CSARSAGGIFEQFF.

This clonotype was detected a few times. The genes are TRBV19 and TRBJ2-2; D is unclear. This CDR3 has 12 amino acids. Germline CDR1 reads LNHDA; CDR2 reads SQIVND (reference sequence). Trimming removed 4 bases from V and 5 bases from J, with 5 bases in between. In DNA, the CDR3 is TGTGCCAGTAGTAGCGAAACCGGGGAGCTGTTTTTT. This sequence encodes CASSSETGELFF.

This clonotype has at least ten counts. The rearrangement links TRBV11-2 to TRBJ2-4; 11 nucleotides match TRBD2. The CDR3 has 17 residues. Germline values: CDR1 SGHAT, CDR2 FQNNGV. With V trimmed by 5 bases and J by 8 bases, 14 bases remained unmatched. The CDR3 reads CASSRLAGRGWGDIQYF. The CDR3 DNA reads as TGTGCCAGCAGCAGACTAGCGGGAAGGGGGTGGGGGGACATTCAGTACTTC.

Many counts were recorded for this clonotype. Here the CDR3 DNA reads TGTGCCAGCACCTCGCAGGGGCTCCTTGCAACTAATGAAAAACTGTTTTTT. Its translation: CASTSQGLLATNEKLFF. This sequence joins TRBV6-1 and TRBJ1-4, with D tentatively TRBD1 (6 bases). V was clipped by 7 bases and J by 0 bases, with 18 bases between them. Germline CDR1 reads MNHNS; CDR2 reads SASEGT. There are 17 residues in the CDR3.

Many counts were recorded for this clonotype. The V call is TRBV18, the J call TRBJ2-5; 10 nucleotides match TRBD1. V shed 5 bases, J shed 4 bases, and the junction held 4 bases outside the gene matches. The germline CDR1 and CDR2 sequences are KGHSH and LQKENI. The CDR3 length is 14 residues. CDR3 in amino acids: CASSDGQGGETQYF. The CDR3 DNA sequence: TGTGCCAGCTCAGATGGACAGGGGGGAGAGACCCAGTACTTC.

This clonotype occurred many times. The V gene is TRBV6-2 or TRBV6-3, the J gene TRBJ1-5; possible D gene TRBD1, 6 bases. The germline gives CDR1 MNHEY, CDR2 SVGEGT. Trimming took off 4 bases at V and 0 bases at J, with 25 bases between the two ends. This CDR3 region has 20 residues. The CDR3 spells CASSSLMRKGGQYSNQPQHF. In DNA, the CDR3 is TGTGCCAGCAGTTCCCTGATGAGGAAGGGGGGCCAGTATAGCAATCAGCCCCAGCATTTT.

There are many counts of this clonotype. The genes are TRBV4-1 and TRBJ1-5; D not resolved. The CDR3 has 14 amino acids. With 4 bases removed from V and 5 bases from J, the gap between germline ends came to 12 bases. Germline V gene sequence: CDR1 MGHRA, CDR2 YSYEKL. CDR3 region: CASSPSDQYQPQHF. In DNA form, the CDR3 reads TGCGCCAGCAGCCCCTCAGACCAATATCAGCCCCAGCATTTT.

The table lists this clonotype with many counts. CDR3 protein: CATQDGQETQYF. Here the CDR3 DNA reads TGTGCCACTCAGGACGGGCAAGAGACCCAGTACTTC. The gene calls are TRBV6-1 and TRBJ2-5; no clear D gene. Germline V CDR1 and CDR2: MNHNS, SASEGT. V was clipped by 10 bases and J by 2 bases, with 11 bases between them. This CDR3 comprises 12 residues.

This clonotype came up many times. The chain couples TRBV7-9 to TRBJ1-1; 8 nucleotides match TRBD1. After removal of 1 base from V and 8 bases from J, the junction contained 3 bases not matched to a gene. Germline loops: CDR1 SEHNR, CDR2 FQNEAQ (reference sequence). The CDR3 is made up of 13 amino acids. CDR3: CASSLVGQGEAFF. CDR3 in DNA: TGTGCCAGCAGCTTAGTAGGACAGGGCGAAGCTTTCTTT.

There are many counts of this clonotype. The chain links TRBV7-3 to TRBJ1-1, with 9 nucleotides matching TRBD1. The J segment lost 5 bases and the V segment lost 2 bases, leaving 9 bases of the junction unmatched. CDR3 length: 16 residues. Looked up from germline, CDR1 is SGHTA and CDR2 is FQGTGA. CDR3 DNA sequence: TGTGCCAGCAGCTTACTGCGGAGGGACAGGGATACTGAAGCTTTCTTT. Protein sequence: CASSLLRRDRDTEAFF.

This clonotype was counted at least ten times. The chain links TRBV7-9 to TRBJ2-7, with TRBD2 identical over 14 bases. Trimming took 5 bases from V and 6 from J; bases not matched to a gene: 6. Germline CDR1 reads SEHNR; CDR2 reads FQNEAQ (reference sequence). The CDR3 is 15 residues long. CDR3 region: CASSPRGTSGSEQYF. The CDR3, as DNA: TGTGCCAGCAGCCCCCGGGGGACTAGCGGGAGCGAGCAGTACTTC. The variable domain in full, completed from reference TRBV7-9 and TRBJ2-7, reads DTGVSQNPRHKITKRGQNVTFRCDPISEHNRLYWYRQTLGQGPEFLTYFQNEAQLEKSRLLSDRFSAERPKGSFSTLEIQRTEQGDSAMYLCASSPRGTSGSEQYFGPGTRLTVT.

This chain links TRBV9 with TRBJ2-2; possible D gene TRBD2, 5 bases. The germline CDR1 and CDR2 sequences are SGDLS and YYNGEE. There are 15 residues in the CDR3. V gave up 0 bases and J gave up 4 bases, with 10 bases separating them. The CDR3 region is CASSVASGSTGELFF. The DNA of the CDR3 is TGTGCCAGCAGCGTAGCGAGCGGAAGCACCGGGGAGCTGTTTTTT.